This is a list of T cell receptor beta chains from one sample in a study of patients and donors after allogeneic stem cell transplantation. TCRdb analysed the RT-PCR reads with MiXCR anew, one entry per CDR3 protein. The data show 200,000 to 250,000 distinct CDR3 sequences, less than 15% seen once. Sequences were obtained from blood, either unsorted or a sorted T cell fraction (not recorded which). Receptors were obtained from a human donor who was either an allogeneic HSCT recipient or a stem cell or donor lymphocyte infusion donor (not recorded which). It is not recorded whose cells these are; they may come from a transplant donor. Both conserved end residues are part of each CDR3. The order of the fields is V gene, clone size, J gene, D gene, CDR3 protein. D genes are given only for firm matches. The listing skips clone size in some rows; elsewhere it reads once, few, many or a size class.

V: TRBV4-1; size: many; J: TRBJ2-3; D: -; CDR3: CASSQDFVYSTADTQYF
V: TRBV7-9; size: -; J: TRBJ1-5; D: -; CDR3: CASSPDSFNQPQHF
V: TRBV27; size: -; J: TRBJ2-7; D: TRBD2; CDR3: CASSPRLAGGPNEQYF
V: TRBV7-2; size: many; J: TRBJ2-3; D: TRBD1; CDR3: CASSTPTGAGGADTQYF
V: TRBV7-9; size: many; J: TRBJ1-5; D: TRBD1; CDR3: CASSAQGDQPQHF
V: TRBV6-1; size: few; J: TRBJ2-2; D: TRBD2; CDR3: CASTLAGVSSGELFF
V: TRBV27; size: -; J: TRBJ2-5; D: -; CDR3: CASSPGTPPGTQYF
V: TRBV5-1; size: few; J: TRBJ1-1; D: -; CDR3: CASSAGRRSMNTEAFF
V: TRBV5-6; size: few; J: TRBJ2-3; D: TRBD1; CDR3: CASSFRGRGPADTQYF
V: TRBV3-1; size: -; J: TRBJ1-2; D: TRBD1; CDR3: CASSQVGTGDYGYTF
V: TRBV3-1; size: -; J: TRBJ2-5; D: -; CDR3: CASSQDRPGYQETQYF
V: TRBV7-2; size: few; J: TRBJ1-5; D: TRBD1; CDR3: CASSTQPRGFDQPQHF
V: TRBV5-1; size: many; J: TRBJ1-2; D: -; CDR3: CASREDSNYGYTF
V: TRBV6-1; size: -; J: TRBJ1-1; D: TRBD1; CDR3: CASSPRTGMTEAFF
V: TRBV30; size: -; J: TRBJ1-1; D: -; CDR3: CAWRAITGNTEAFF
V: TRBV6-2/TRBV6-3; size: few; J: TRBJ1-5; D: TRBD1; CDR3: CASSGSGTGSNQPQHF
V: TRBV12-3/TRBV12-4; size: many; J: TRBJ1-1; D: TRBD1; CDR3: CASTPTGVSTEAFF
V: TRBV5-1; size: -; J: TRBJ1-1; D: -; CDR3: CASSWKTDTEAFF
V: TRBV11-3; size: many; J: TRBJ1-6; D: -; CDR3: CASSLASGSNNSPLHF
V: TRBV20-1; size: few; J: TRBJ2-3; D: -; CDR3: CSADLGGSDTQYF
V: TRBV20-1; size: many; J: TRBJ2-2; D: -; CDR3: CSAAFRGATGELFF
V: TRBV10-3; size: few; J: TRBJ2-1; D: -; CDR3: CAIRRGPNEQFF
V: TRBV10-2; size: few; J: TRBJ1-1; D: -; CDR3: CASTQDNTEAFF
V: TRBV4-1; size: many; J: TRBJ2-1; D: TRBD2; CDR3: CASSQLAGSRIGNEQFF
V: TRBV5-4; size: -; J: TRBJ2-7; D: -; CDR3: CASSRGPDYEQYF
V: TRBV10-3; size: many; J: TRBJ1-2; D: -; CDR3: CAISEDRDYGYTF
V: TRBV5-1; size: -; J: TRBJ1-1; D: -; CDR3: CASTRGLMDTEAFF
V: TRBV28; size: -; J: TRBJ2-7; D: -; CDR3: CASRHVSYEQYF
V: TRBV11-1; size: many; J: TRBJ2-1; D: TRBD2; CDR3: CASSALGLAGLFSYNEQFF
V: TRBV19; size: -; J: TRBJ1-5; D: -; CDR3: CASTHYSNQPQHF
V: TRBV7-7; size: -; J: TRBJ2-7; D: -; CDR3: CASSLDIASEQYF
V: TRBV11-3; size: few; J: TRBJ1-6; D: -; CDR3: CASSPDSHQASPLHF
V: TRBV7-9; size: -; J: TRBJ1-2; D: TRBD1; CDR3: CASSPQGGGLYGYTF
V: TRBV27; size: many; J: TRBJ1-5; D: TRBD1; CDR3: CASSLTGGNQPQHF
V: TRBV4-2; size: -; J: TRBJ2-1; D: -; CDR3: CASSQGVMGEYHEQFF
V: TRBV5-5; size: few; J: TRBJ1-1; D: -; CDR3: CASSQGTRDAEAFF